Below are 3 T cell receptor beta chains sequenced from a single sample in a study of Ad26.COV2.S vaccination and SARS-CoV-2 variants. The repertoire was sequenced with immunoSEQ multiplex PCR; TCRdb's copy has only in-frame clones and lacks some. The table includes hundreds of thousands of clones, 80% to 90% detected once. Treatment meaning: some 20 received Ad26.COV2.S at low or high dose, single or two shots; roughly five received placebo; per-sample allocation not given. Day 63 after the first injection of vaccine or placebo was the sampling time. The sequenced sample was peripheral blood, obtained in a trial of Ad26.COV2.S vaccine versus placebo. The receptors originated from a person aged 18-60 years who received the Ad26.COV2.S COVID-19 vaccine or a placebo.

This chain uses TRBV27 with TRBJ1-1; D unclear. Germline V CDR1 and CDR2: MNHEY, SMNVEV (reference sequence). V was shortened by 4 bases and J by 8 bases, with 14 bases between the two germline ends. The CDR3 runs to 13 residues. In nucleotides, the CDR3 is TGTGCCAGCAGTTCCCCTGTAAACCGCGAAGCTTTCTTT. It yields the protein CASSSPVNREAFF.

This clone was seen just once. The genes are TRBV18 and TRBJ1-5, with TRBD1 matching 7 bases. The V gene end was trimmed by 2 bases and the J gene end by 2 bases; junction bases not matched to a gene: 0. The germline V gene has CDR1 KGHSH and CDR2 LQKENI. This CDR3 spans 14 amino acids. The CDR3 loop reads CASSPGTGNQPQHF. The CDR3, as DNA: TGTGCCAGCTCACCAGGGACAGGCAATCAGCCCCAGCATTTT.

This sequence joins TRBV2 and TRBJ2-2; D ambiguous. CDR1 and CDR2 from the germline V gene are SNHLY and FYNNEI. Trimming took off 7 bases at V and 1 base at J, with 7 bases between the two ends. This CDR3 is built from 13 residues. CDR3 region: CASISGNTGELFF. The CDR3 DNA reads TGTGCCAGCATATCGGGGAACACCGGGGAGCTGTTTTTT.